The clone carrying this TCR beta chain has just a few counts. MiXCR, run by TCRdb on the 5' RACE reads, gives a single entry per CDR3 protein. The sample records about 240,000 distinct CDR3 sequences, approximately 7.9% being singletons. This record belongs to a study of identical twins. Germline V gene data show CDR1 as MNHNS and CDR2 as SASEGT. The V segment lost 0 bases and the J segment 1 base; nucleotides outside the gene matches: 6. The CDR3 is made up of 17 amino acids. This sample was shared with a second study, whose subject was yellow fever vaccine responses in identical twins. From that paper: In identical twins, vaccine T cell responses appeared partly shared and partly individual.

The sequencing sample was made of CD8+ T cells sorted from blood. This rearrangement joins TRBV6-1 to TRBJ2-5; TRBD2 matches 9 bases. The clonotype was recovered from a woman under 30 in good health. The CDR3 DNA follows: TGTGCCAGCAGTGAAGCGCGGCTAGCGGGACTCCAAGAGACCCAGTACTTC. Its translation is CASSEARLAGLQETQYF.